Sequencing of this T cell receptor beta chain was carried out in a study of monozygotic twins with inflammatory bowel disease. Study-level results: Clonotype overlap with others was lower in IBD patients than in healthy twins, a difference that was greatest with disease activity. Diversity of TCRbeta measured by inverse Simpson was lower in IBD patients than in healthy co-twins.

With respect to this clonotype: Antigen: not known.

UMIs bearing a 6-nucleotide sample barcode were added through template switching. TCRdb derives one entry per CDR3 protein from the 5' RACE reads, leaving out DNA. This specimen shows some 450,000 distinct CDR3 sequences; the ten leading clones hold 2% to 3%. Germline V gives CDR1 SGHRS, CDR2 YFSETQ. The CDR3 spans 14 residues. The sequencing input was blood. This clonotype was sampled from a human donor with ulcerative colitis or Crohn's disease, or a healthy co-twin of an affected twin (not recorded which). The V call is TRBV5-1, the J call TRBJ1-4. CDR3 residues: CASSRPETLGKLFF.